Shown below are 12 T cell receptor beta chains from a single sample sequenced in a study of graft-versus-host responses after intestinal transplantation (dated by TCRdb to the early 2020s). Library creation used the immunoSEQ multiplex PCR assay. This is the immuneACCESS table as TCRdb keeps it, with only in-frame sequences that have V and J called. A part of the clones is gone; compared with another copy, unresolved V genes explain less than half, and the rest is unexplained. For this sample there are roughly 99,000 clones; about 82% appear just once. Together, the top ten hold 1.4% of the sample. The material sequenced was PBMCs, taken 255 days after intestinal transplant. The receptor set was obtained from a human patient who received an intestinal transplant, so some T cells may come from the graft donor.

The genes are TRBV28 and TRBJ2-3; D gene uncertain. Per germline, CDR1 MDHEN and CDR2 SYDVKM. This CDR3 is 12 amino acids long. With 2 bases removed from V and 4 bases from J, the gap between germline ends came to 4 bases. In DNA, the CDR3 is TGTGCCAGCAGTTTAGCGGCAGATACGCAGTATTTT. Translated: CASSLAADTQYF. Filled out from reference TRBV28 and TRBJ2-3, the complete variable domain reads DVKVTQSSRYLVKRTGEKVFLECVQDMDHENMFWYRQDPGLGLRLIYFSYDVKMKEKGDIPEGYSVSREKKERFSLILESASTNQTSMYLCASSLAADTQYFGPGTRLTVL.

The chain is built from TRBV7-3 and TRBJ2-1, with TRBD2 matching 10 bases. J lost 2 bases, V lost 6 bases, and 4 bases had no gene match. In germline, CDR1 is SGHTA, CDR2 FQGTGA. The CDR3 runs to 15 residues. CDR3 coding DNA: TGTGCCAGCAGTCAAAGCGGGGGGGCCTACAATGAGCAGTTCTTC. Its translation: CASSQSGGAYNEQFF.

This clone was seen once. The CDR3 loop is CASSEVAGAYNEQFF. The DNA for the CDR3 is TGTGCCAGCAGTGAAGTAGCGGGGGCCTACAATGAGCAGTTCTTC. This chain joins TRBV25-1 and TRBJ2-1, with 9 bases fitting TRBD2. After removal of 2 bases from V and 2 bases from J, the junction contained 1 base not matched to a gene. From germline, CDR1 is MGHDK and CDR2 SYGVNS. The CDR3 spans 15 residues. The complete variable domain, with remaining parts taken from reference TRBV25-1 and TRBJ2-1, reads EADIYQTPRYLVIGTGKKITLECSQTMGHDKMYWYQQDPGMELHLIHYSYGVNSTEKGDLSSESTVSRIRTEHFPLTLESARPSHTSQYLCASSEVAGAYNEQFFGPGTRLTVL.

The table lists this clone with a few counts. The chain recombines TRBV19 with TRBJ1-2, with TRBD1 matching over 9 bases. The junction had 10 bases not matched to a gene; V was cut back by 6 bases and J by 5 bases. Germline-derived CDR1 and CDR2 are LNHDA and SQIVND (reference sequence). The CDR3 totals 15 residues. The CDR3 region has the DNA TGTGCCAGTAGAAACTTGGCCGGGACAGGGTATGGCTACACCTTC. It codes for CASRNLAGTGYGYTF.

The chain uses TRBV28 and TRBJ2-7; no firm D call. CDR3 length: 13 amino acids. Between the trimmed V and J ends, which lost 5 bases and 7 bases, there was a span of 15 bases. Germline CDR1 reads MDHEN; CDR2 reads SYDVKM. CDR3 bases: TGTGCCAGCAGTCCCGGTTCGCAGTTAGAGCAGTACTTC. Its protein product is CASSPGSQLEQYF.

The chain is built from TRBV6-1 and TRBJ2-6; D gene ambiguous. Trimming took 4 bases from V and 1 from J, leaving 14 bases between them. This CDR3 has 17 amino acids. In germline, CDR1 is MNHNS, CDR2 SASEGT. This CDR3 is CASSVTFRISGANVLTF. CDR3 DNA: TGTGCCAGCAGTGTAACGTTCAGAATTTCTGGGGCCAACGTCCTGACTTTC.

This clone was found a few times. The chain carries TRBV6-6 and TRBJ2-1; D is perhaps TRBD1 (5 bases). V lost 0 bases to trimming and J lost 6 bases, with 15 bases between them. Germline V gives CDR1 MNHNY, CDR2 SVGAGI (reference sequence). The length of the CDR3 is 16 residues. DNA for the CDR3: TGTGCCAGCAGTTACTCGGCAGGGCCCGTGGTCAATGAGCAGTTCTTC. Amino acids: CASSYSAGPVVNEQFF.

The rearrangement joins TRBV9 to TRBJ2-7; the D is unclear. The CDR3 has 13 amino acids. Trimming removed 0 bases from V and 6 bases from J, with 10 bases in between. CDR1 is SGDLS and CDR2 is YYNGEE in the germline V gene. CDR3: CASSVARAGEQYF. CDR3 DNA: TGTGCCAGCAGCGTAGCTAGAGCAGGCGAGCAGTACTTC.

The CDR3 DNA sequence: TGTGCCAGCAGCCTTCAGGGTGATGGCTCGGACACCATATATTTT. Its translation is CASSLQGDGSDTIYF. This sequence joins TRBV11-2 and TRBJ1-3; D possibly corresponds to TRBD1 (5 bases). CDR1 is SGHAT, CDR2 FQNNGV, per germline. V lost 5 bases and J lost 8, with 19 bases in between. There are 15 residues in the CDR3. The full variable domain, its missing parts supplied by reference TRBV11-2 and TRBJ1-3, is EAGVAQSPRYKIIEKRQSVAFWCNPISGHATLYWYQQILGQGPKLLIQFQNNGVVDDSQLPKDRFSAERLKGVDSTLKIQPAKLEDSAVYLCASSLQGDGSDTIYFGEGSWLTVV.

This clone was counted between two and nine times. The chain links TRBV6-6 to TRBJ2-2, with TRBD2 matching over 8 bases. The CDR3 has 13 residues. Germline V gene lookup returns CDR1 MNHNY and CDR2 SVGAGI (reference sequence). CDR3 DNA sequence: TGTGGAAGCGGGGGCCTGAACACCGGGGAGCTGTTTTTT. Translation gives CGSGGLNTGELFF.

The V gene is TRBV19, the J gene TRBJ1-5, with D hard to call. V shed 9 bases and J shed 4 bases, with 16 bases lying between them. This CDR3 spans 14 amino acids. The germline gives CDR1 LNHDA, CDR2 SQIVND (reference sequence). For the CDR3, the DNA is TGTGCCAGATCTACCGACTATGGGAATCAGCCCCAGCATTTT. Translating gives CARSTDYGNQPQHF.

The chain combines TRBV7-9 with TRBJ1-2; perhaps TRBD1 as D (5 bases). The V end was cut by 1 base, the J end by 7 bases, with 7 bases between. The germline CDR1 and CDR2 sequences are SEHNR and FQNEAQ (reference sequence). The CDR3 totals 12 residues. Written as DNA, the CDR3 is TGTGCCAGCAGCTTAGAACAGGCTGGCTACACCTTC. Amino acid sequence: CASSLEQAGYTF.